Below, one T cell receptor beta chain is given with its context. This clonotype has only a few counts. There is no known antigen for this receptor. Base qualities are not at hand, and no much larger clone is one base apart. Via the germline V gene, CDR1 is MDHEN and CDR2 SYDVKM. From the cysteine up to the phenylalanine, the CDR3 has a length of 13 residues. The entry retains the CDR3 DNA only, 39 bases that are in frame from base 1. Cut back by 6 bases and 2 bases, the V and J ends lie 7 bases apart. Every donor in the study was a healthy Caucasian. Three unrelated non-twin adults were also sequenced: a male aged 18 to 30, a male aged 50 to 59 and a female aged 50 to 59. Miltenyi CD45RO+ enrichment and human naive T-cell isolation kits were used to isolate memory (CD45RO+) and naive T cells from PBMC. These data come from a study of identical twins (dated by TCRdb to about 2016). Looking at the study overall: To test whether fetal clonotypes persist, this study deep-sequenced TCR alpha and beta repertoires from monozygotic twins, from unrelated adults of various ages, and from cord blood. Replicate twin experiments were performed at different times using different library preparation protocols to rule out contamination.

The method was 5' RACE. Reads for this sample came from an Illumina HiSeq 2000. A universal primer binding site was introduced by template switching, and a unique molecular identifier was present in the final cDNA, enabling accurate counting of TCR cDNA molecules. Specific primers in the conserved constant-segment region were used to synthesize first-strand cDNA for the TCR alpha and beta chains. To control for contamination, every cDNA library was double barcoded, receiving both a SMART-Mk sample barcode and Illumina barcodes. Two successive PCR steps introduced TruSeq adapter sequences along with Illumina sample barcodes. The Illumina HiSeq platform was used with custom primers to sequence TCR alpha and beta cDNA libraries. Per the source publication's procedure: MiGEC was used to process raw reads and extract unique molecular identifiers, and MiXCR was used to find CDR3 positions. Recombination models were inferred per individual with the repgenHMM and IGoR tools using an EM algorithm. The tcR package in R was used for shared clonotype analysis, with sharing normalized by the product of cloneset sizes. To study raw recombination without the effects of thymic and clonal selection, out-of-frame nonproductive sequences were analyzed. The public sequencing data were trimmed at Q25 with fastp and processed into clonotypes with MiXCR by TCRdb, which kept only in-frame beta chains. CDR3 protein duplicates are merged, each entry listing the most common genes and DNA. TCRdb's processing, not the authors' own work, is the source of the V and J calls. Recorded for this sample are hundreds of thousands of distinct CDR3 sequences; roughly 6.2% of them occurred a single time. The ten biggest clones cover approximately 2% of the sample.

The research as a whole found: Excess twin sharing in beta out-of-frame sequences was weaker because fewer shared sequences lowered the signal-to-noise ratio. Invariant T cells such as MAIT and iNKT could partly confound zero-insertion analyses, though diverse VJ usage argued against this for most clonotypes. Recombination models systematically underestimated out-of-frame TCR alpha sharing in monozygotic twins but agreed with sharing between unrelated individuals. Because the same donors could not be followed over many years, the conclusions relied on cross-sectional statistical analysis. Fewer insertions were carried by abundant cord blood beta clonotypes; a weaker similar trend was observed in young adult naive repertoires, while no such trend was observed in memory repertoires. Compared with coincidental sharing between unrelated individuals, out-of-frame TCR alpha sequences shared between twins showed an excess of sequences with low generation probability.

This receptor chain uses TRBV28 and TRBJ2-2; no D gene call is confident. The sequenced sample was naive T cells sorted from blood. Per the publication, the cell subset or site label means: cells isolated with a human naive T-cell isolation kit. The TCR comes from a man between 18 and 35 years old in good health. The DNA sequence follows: TGTGCCAGCAGCGTCACCAACACCGGGGAGCTGTTTTTT. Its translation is CASSVTNTGELFF.